One T cell receptor (beta chain) is described in this entry. Its antigen specificity is not known. There are no base qualities to consult, and no much larger clone falls within one base. From the germline V gene (reference sequence), CDR1 is LNHDA and CDR2 is SQIVND. The CDR3 covers 16 residues, taking in both the cysteine and the phenylalanine. Only the CDR3 DNA stays, 48 bases, in frame from base 1. Here V drops 4 bases and J drops 6 bases, and the junction holds 10 bases not matched to any gene. The library was generated by the immunoSEQ multiplex PCR assay. A mixture of 60 forward primers for TCR Vbeta segments and 13 reverse primers for TCR Jbeta segments was used in the multiplex PCR. Amplification of the CDR3 region of rearranged TCR beta genes was performed with a multiplex PCR assay on genomic DNA. On the Illumina HiSeq System, the amplified TCR beta libraries were sequenced as 87-base-pair reads. On the study's bioinformatics: Across the roughly 700 repertoires, a later analysis counted 60 million to 90 million unique TCR beta chains, roughly 11 million of which were shared by at least two donors. Raw reads were error-corrected and collapsed into unique sequences with a nearest-neighbor algorithm that merged closely related sequences to remove PCR and sequencing errors. To assign V, D and J gene segments, CDR3 sequences were aligned to IMGT reference sequences. Each retained sequence needed at least a six-nucleotide match to both a V gene segment and a J gene segment. Rearrangements were called productive when the CDR3 lacked stop codons and stayed in frame with V and J; all others were non-productive. CDR3 was defined by IMGT convention, running from the second conserved V-encoded cysteine to the conserved J-encoded phenylalanine. In an earlier analysis of roughly 580 of the donors, sequences lacking an unambiguous match to a single V gene segment were excluded. In an earlier analysis of almost 600 of the donors, a V segment was called functional when productive rearrangements were above 56.7%, and segregating when the standard deviation between donors exceeded 5%. A statistical classification framework was developed to diagnose cytomegalovirus status using the catalog of TCR beta chain sequences. In a later analysis, TCR nucleotide sequences were compared against IMGT/GENE-DB human TR gene sequences so that V and J genes could be assigned. The TCRdist pipeline was used in a later analysis to assign CDR3 sequences and most-parsimonious VDJ recombination scenarios. In a later analysis, every TCR beta chain was defined by the combination of its CDR3 amino acid sequence and its V-gene family, and reads without a unique V-gene family were dropped. In a later analysis, a few hundred highly shared, low-generation-probability nucleotide sequences were removed to address suspected cross-contamination and a sequencing artifact. A later analysis calculated a clonal expansion index for each public chain from normalized within-repertoire ranks of inferred template counts. In a later analysis, generation probabilities were computed using a VDJ recombination model fitted to out-of-frame rearrangements, and the results were checked against IGoR. Hypergeometric tests were used in a later analysis to score TCR-TCR, TCR-HLA and TCR-CMV co-occurrence, with a repertoire-size bias correction applied to the TCR pairs. In a later analysis, false discovery rates were estimated by permuting HLA or CMV assignments 20 times. A later analysis grouped co-occurring TCRs with DBSCAN, adding TCRdist sequence similarity when clustering within HLA-allele-positive subsets. Co-occurrence clustering excluded repertoires with fewer than 30,000 or more than 120,000 public chains, plus five with anomalous nucleotide sharing. The table was pulled from immuneACCESS by TCRdb, which kept in-frame rearrangements only. Such tables lose some clones; where checked, under half of the loss comes from unresolved V genes, and the rest has no known cause. Clonal size and the V and J genes are those of that table, whereas D and trimming came from the DNA. In this sample the table shows fewer than 250,000 clones, roughly three quarters of which occur a single time. Approximately 0.36% of the sample is in the top ten clones.

This entry is derived from a study of cytomegalovirus exposure and HLA in healthy donors (dated by TCRdb to 2017 to 2019). About the investigation overall: According to an earlier analysis of a few hundred of the donors, 200 million or so T cells yielded roughly 110 million unique TCR beta sequences and around 300 Gb of sequence data. An early release that covered fewer than 800 HLA-typed donors contained about 300 gigabases of sequencing data and around 85 million unique TCR sequences. Of the roughly 390 genotyped donors, approximately 83% fell in the genetic ancestry cluster associated with self-reported Caucasian donors. The study aimed to test whether signatures of past pathogen exposure could be identified by cataloging public T cell receptors. Using immunosequencing, the study profiled T cell repertoires from 500 to 800 subjects and related those repertoires to cytomegalovirus serostatus. Along with the approximately 620-subject first cohort, a separate validation cohort of over 90 different subjects was used. To predict cytomegalovirus infection status, the study brought together high-throughput TCR immunosequencing, statistical association of individual TCRs with disease status, and machine learning. A later analysis re-examined previously published TCR beta repertoires from roughly 720 donors and added high-resolution HLA genotyping to investigate patterns of TCR occurrence. The later analysis used no new phenotypic data to find candidate immune exposures, relying instead on TCR beta sequences and their occurrence across donors. To decide whether each TCR beta V gene segment behaved as functional or pseudogenic, an earlier analysis of 587 of the donors relied on high-throughput TCR beta sequencing. Donor age, sex, ethnicity and CMV serostatus were compiled together with the repertoire data. A later genetic analysis took genome-wide SNP genotypes for about three fifths of the roughly 700 donors and used that subset as a discovery cohort. Every repertoire in the discovery cohort had been generated on one and the same sequencing platform. HLA typing covered class I and class II loci at four-digit resolution. The number of typed donors differed by locus: about 620-640 for A, B, C, DRB1 and DQB1; 500 to 550 for DQA1; 606 for DPA1; and 400 to 480 for DPB1. Four or five DR-DQ haplotypes were handled as single units for association and clustering because linkage in the cohort was strong. Among some 400 genotyped donors of the cohort, an average of roughly 230,000 unique TCR beta nucleotide sequences was sequenced per donor, of which about 19% were non-productive.

Results and caveats for the whole study, not just this receptor: Only TCR beta chains were sequenced in this cohort, and the absence of alpha or paired-chain data limited detectable features. In a later analysis, TCR association rates were found to vary across HLA loci, with the most associated TCRs seen for DRB1 alleles and the fewest for HLA-C alleles. An earlier analysis of 450 to 750 of the donors showed that most TCR beta V segments appeared in productive rearrangements either about 90% or about 30% of the time, which broadly matched IMGT annotations. Linkage disequilibrium might explain the correlated functional status among segregating V segments, but an unknown experimental factor could not be ruled out. Because the 87-base-pair reads could not distinguish some IMGT-functional V segments, including TRBV6-2 and TRBV6-3, those segments were excluded. At a false discovery rate of 0.05, a later analysis linked around 17,000 TCR beta sequences to specific HLA alleles. Several of the top co-occurrence clusters appeared to be linked to parvovirus B19, influenza, CMV and Epstein-Barr virus, according to a later analysis. When HLA alleles, especially DR and DQ, strongly co-occurred, TCR associations were difficult to assign to individual alleles. Three of the identified cytomegalovirus-associated TCR beta chains were confirmed in vitro to be specific for cytomegalovirus antigens. Across donors, most TCR sequences were observed very rarely, whereas some public TCRs were present in many individuals. In a later genetic analysis, fewer N-insertions in productive TCRs were reported among donors in an Asian-associated ancestry cluster than the approximately 710-donor mean. In a later analysis, HLA-associated TCR beta chains were found to be more clonally expanded and to have lower generation probabilities than equally common non-associated chains. The authors suggested that the approach could potentially be extended to other disease states and immunological phenotypes. Because counts were too low, roughly 18 rarely observed V segments, including chromosome 9 orphons, were left out of the earlier analysis of 587 of the donors. Immune exposure information for the cohort was limited to CMV serostatus. Roughly uniform sequencing depth across donors was assumed in presence/absence analyses, although this assumption may not hold. Because HLA typing was unavailable for some donors at each locus, only the typed subset was used in association tests. A later genetic analysis associated a missense DCLRE1C variant with V-gene and J-gene trimming of TCR beta chains, and an independent cohort replicated the association. A cluster of highly shared sequence variants was judged likely to represent a technical artifact of the sequencing pipeline. The study listed approximately 150 TCR beta chains as associated with cytomegalovirus. A further reported finding was that TCR beta sequences accurately predicted the HLA-A and HLA-B alleles for most subjects in the first cohort. A later analysis found that most CMV-associated TCR beta chains appeared HLA-restricted, with HLA associations seemingly driven largely by CMV exposure. The classifier was reported to diagnose cytomegalovirus status with high specificity and sensitivity in both the original cohort and the validation cohort.

The cohort consisted of more than 650 healthy bone marrow donors. Cohort members were all nominally healthy when sampled, although unrecorded immune exposures were likely present. The donor was CMV seropositive and belonged to the group of over 250 seropositive cohort members. Every donor gave a peripheral blood sample, and the peripheral blood mononuclear cells from that sample were used for TCR beta sequencing. Genomic DNA was extracted from the blood cell samples with the Qiagen DNeasy Blood Extraction Kit. The V and J genes are TRBV19 and TRBJ2-1; 9 middle bases align to TRBD2. Specimen: PBMCs. This sequence originates from a male donor in good health and CMV-seropositive. The nucleotide sequence reads TGTGCCAGTAGTAGACCGGCTAGCGGGGTAGGCAATGAGCAGTTCTTC. It translates to CASSRPASGVGNEQFF.